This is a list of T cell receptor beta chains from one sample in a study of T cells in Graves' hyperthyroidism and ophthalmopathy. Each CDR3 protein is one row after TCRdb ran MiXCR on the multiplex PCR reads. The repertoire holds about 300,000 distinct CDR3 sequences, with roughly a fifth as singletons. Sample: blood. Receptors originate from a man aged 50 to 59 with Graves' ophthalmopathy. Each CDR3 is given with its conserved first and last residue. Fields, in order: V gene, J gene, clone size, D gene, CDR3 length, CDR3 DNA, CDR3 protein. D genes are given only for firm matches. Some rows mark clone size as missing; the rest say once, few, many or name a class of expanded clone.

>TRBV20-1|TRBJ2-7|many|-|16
TGCAGTGCTAGCGGGTTTGTCGGGCGGGCCTCCTACGAGCAGTACTTC
CSASGFVGRASYEQYF
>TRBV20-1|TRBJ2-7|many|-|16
TGCAGTGCTAGAGCCGTAGGGGCTGTAGCGTCCTACGAGCAGTACTTC
CSARAVGAVASYEQYF
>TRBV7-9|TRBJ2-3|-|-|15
TGTGCCAGCAACCACGCTCAGGCGTCCACAGATACGCAGTATTTT
CASNHAQASTDTQYF
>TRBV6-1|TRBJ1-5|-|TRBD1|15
TGTGCCAGCAGCATGGACAGGTTAAGCAATCAGCCCCAGCATTTT
CASSMDRLSNQPQHF
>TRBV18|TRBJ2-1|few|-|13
TGTGCCAGCTCACCATTAGGTCCTTATGAGCAGTTCTTC
CASSPLGPYEQFF
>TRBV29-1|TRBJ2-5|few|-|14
TGCAGCGTTGAAGGTAACCAGGGGATGGAGACCCAGTACTTC
CSVEGNQGMETQYF
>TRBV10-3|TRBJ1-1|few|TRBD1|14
TGTGCCATCAGTGAGTCCGACAGGGGGACTGAAGCTTTCTTT
CAISESDRGTEAFF
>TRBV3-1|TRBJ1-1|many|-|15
TGTGCCAGCAGCCAAGAAGGTCGGCGAGGGACTGAAGCTTTCTTT
CASSQEGRRGTEAFF
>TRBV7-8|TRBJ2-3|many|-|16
TGTGCCAGCAGCGCGTACACCCAGCGGCCCACAGATACGCAGTATTTT
CASSAYTQRPTDTQYF
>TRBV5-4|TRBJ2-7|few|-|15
TGTGCCAGCAGCTTGTCATCAGGGGCCTCCTACGAGCAGTACTTC
CASSLSSGASYEQYF
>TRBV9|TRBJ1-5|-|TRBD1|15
TGTGCCAGCAGCGCCGGACAGGCGAGCAATCAGCCCCAGCATTTT
CASSAGQASNQPQHF
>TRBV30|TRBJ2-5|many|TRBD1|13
TGTGCCTGGAGGGGGACAGGGCCCAGGACCCAGTACTTC
CAWRGTGPRTQYF
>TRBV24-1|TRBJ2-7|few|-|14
TGTGCCACCAGTGACGCCTCAGGGGTGCGCGAGCAGTACTTC
CATSDASGVREQYF
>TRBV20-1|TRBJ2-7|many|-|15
TGCAGTGCTTTTTCGGGACTCCGCAGCTCCTACGAGCAGTACTTC
CSAFSGLRSSYEQYF
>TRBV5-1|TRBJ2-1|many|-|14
TGCGCCAGCAGCTTGTCCCAAACAGCGGGTGAGCAGTTCTTC
CASSLSQTAGEQFF
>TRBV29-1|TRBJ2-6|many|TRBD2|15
TGCAGCGTTGGGGGACTAGCGGGAGTGGCCAACGTCCTGACTTTC
CSVGGLAGVANVLTF
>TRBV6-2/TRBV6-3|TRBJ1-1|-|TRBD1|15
TGTGCCAGCAGTAAGGGACAGGGGCGAGGCCCTGAAGCTTTCTTT
CASSKGQGRGPEAFF
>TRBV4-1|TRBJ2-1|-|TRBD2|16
TGCGCCAGCAGCTCACCTGGCGGGAGTGTGAACAATGAGCAGTTCTTC
CASSSPGGSVNNEQFF
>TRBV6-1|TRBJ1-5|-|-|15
TGTGCCAGCAGTGACGGGAGGGCAGGACAATGGCCCCAGCATTTT
CASSDGRAGQWPQHF
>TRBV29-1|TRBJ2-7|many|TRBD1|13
TGCAGCGCCCAGGGACAGAAAGACTACGAGCAGTACTTC
CSAQGQKDYEQYF
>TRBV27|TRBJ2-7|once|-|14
TGTGGCAGCAGTTTACTAAGGTCCTCCTACGAGCAGTACTTC
CGSSLLRSSYEQYF
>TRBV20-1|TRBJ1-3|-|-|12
TGCAGTGCTAGGCACTCTGGAAACACCATATATTTT
CSARHSGNTIYF
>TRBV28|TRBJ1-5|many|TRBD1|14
TGTGCCAGCAGTTTACAACAGGGGGATCAGCCCCAGCATTTT
CASSLQQGDQPQHF
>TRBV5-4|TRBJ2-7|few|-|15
TGTGCCAGCAGCTTGGGGCTCGCGGGCAACTACGAGCAGTACTTC
CASSLGLAGNYEQYF
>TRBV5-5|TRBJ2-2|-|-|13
TGTGCCAGCAGCTCCTCTACTGGCGGGGAGCTGTTTTTT
CASSSSTGGELFF
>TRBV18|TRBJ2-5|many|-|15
TGTGCCAGCTCACTTGCGGGACGGCTTGCCGAGACCCAGTACTTC
CASSLAGRLAETQYF
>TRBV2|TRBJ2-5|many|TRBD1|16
TGTGCCAGCAGTGAAAGGGTCCGACAGGGGAGAGAGACCCAGTACTTC
CASSERVRQGRETQYF
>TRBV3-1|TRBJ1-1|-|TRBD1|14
TGTGCCAGCAGCCCGATACGAACAGGGGGCAAAGCTTTCTTT
CASSPIRTGGKAFF
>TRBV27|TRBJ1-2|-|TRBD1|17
TGTGCCAGCAGTTTCCCCCCTCACAGGGGCTTTAACTATGGCTACACCTTC
CASSFPPHRGFNYGYTF
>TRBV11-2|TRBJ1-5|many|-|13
TGTGCCAGCAGCTTGTCCGGGGACCAGCCCCAGCATTTT
CASSLSGDQPQHF
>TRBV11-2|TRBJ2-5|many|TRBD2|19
TGTGCCAGCAGCCTCATTTATGGACTAGCGGGAGAGCGGGGTGAGACCCAGTACTTC
CASSLIYGLAGERGETQYF
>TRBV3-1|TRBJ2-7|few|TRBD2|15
TGTGCCAGCAGCCAACTAGGGAGGGTAGGCTACGAGCAGTACTTC
CASSQLGRVGYEQYF
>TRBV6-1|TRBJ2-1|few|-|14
TGTGCCGGGGGACGAGAGCTCACTACCAATGAGCAGTTCTTC
CAGGRELTTNEQFF
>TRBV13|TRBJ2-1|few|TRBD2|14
TGTGCCAGCAGCTTAGACGGGAGGAGAAATGAGCAGTTCTTC
CASSLDGRRNEQFF
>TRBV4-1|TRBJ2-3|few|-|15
TGCGCCAGCAGCCGTATAGCGGCGGGCACAGATACGCAGTATTTT
CASSRIAAGTDTQYF
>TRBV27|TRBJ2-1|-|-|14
TGTGCCAGCAGTTTATCGGACGCATACAATGAGCAGTTCTTC
CASSLSDAYNEQFF
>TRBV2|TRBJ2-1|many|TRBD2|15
TGTGCCAGCAGTGAAGGACTAGCGGGATTGAATGAGCAGTTCTTC
CASSEGLAGLNEQFF
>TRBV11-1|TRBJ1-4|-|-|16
TGTGCCAGCAGCCCGCACCGGGATTTTCCAAATGAAAAACTGTTTTTT
CASSPHRDFPNEKLFF
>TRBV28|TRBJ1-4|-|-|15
TGTGCCAGCAGATACAGGGTTCCTTTAGGTGAAAAACTGTTTTTT
CASRYRVPLGEKLFF
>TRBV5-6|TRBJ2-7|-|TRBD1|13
TGTGCCAGCAGCTTGCCGGACAGGTCCGAGCAGTACTTC
CASSLPDRSEQYF
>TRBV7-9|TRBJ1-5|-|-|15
TGTGCCAGCAGTTCGGACGGAGTTGGAAATCAGCCCCAGCATTTT
CASSSDGVGNQPQHF